The 6 T cell receptor beta chains reported below all come from one sample, sequenced in a study of tumor-infiltrating lymphocytes in oesophageal squamous cell carcinoma. TCRdb reprocessed the PCR reads with MiXCR, giving one entry per CDR3 protein. Here the sample spans fewer than 7,500 distinct CDR3 sequences, about 15% being singletons. Sequencing was performed on esophageal tumor tissue. These receptors all come from a male donor with esophageal squamous cell carcinoma.

The sample holds many counts of this clonotype. This chain connects TRBV27 to TRBJ2-7, with 7 positions matching TRBD1. Per the germline V gene, CDR1 is MNHEY and CDR2 is SMNVEV (reference sequence). The V segment lost 5 bases and the J segment 6 bases; nucleotides outside the gene matches: 10. The CDR3 totals 14 residues. CDR3 in amino acids: CASSRGPDRAEQYF. CDR3 nucleotide sequence: TGTGCCAGCAGTCGAGGACCAGACAGGGCCGAGCAGTACTTC.

This clonotype was recorded a few times. V is TRBV20-1 and J is TRBJ1-1; the D gene is possibly TRBD1 (5 bases). CDR1 is DFQATT and CDR2 is SNEGSKA in the germline V gene (reference sequence). The V gene lost 1 base and the J gene lost 0 bases, with 9 bases spanning the gap. The CDR3 sequence is 14 residues long. In DNA form, the CDR3 reads TGCAGTGCTAGAGGTCCACAGGTGAACACTGAAGCTTTCTTT. It translates to CSARGPQVNTEAFF.

This clonotype came up many times. The CDR3 sequence is CASSQIMGSPNTEAFF. The CDR3 DNA sequence: TGTGCCAGCAGCCAAATCATGGGCAGCCCAAACACTGAAGCTTTCTTT. This chain uses TRBV4-2 with TRBJ1-1; no firm D call. Trimming removed 2 bases at V and 2 bases at J, with 15 bases between. Germline CDR1 reads LGHNA; CDR2 reads YNFKEQ. The CDR3 sequence is 16 residues long.

This clonotype was seen repeatedly, ten times or more. The V gene is TRBV7-8, the J gene TRBJ1-2; D perhaps matches TRBD1 (5 bases). This CDR3 is 14 amino acids long. With 1 base removed from V and 8 bases from J, the gap between germline ends came to 14 bases. The germline V gene has CDR1 SGHVS and CDR2 FQNEAQ. CDR3 in DNA: TGTGCCAGCAGCTTAGAGGTCCGGGGCGGGGGCTACACCTTC. It specifies CASSLEVRGGGYTF.

The genes are TRBV5-1 and TRBJ1-1; D perhaps matches TRBD1 (5 bases). Germline lookup yields CDR1 SGHRS and CDR2 YFSETQ. The CDR3 has 14 residues. V was cut by 4 bases and J by 1 base, with 11 bases left in between. The CDR3 bases are TGCGCCAGCAGCGGGGGGGGGAGGAACACTGAAGCTTTCTTT. It encodes CASSGGGRNTEAFF.

This clonotype was counted many times. V usage is TRBV27 and J usage is TRBJ2-7, with TRBD2 matching 9 bases. Per germline, CDR1 MNHEY and CDR2 SMNVEV (reference sequence). The CDR3 sequence is 15 residues long. Unmatched junction bases numbered 7, after V lost 0 bases and J lost 7 bases. CDR3 region: CASSLSAGGYNEQYF. CDR3 nucleotide sequence: TGTGCCAGCAGTTTATCAGCGGGGGGTTACAATGAGCAGTACTTC.